Presented here are 8 T cell receptor beta chains from one specimen sequenced in a study of blood T cell repertoires in COVID-19. Profiled with immunoSEQ multiplex PCR; TCRdb holds only in-frame clones, not every one. This sample carries 110,000 or so clones, 70% to 90% of them seen once, and the ten largest clones take 7.5% to 9.5%. The source material was peripheral blood. Every receptor here comes from a woman in her sixties or seventies who had recovered from COVID-19.

The genes are TRBV7-2 and TRBJ2-7; TRBD2 is a possible D gene (5 bases). The CDR3 has 13 amino acids. Per the germline V gene, CDR1 is SGHTA and CDR2 is FQGNSA. V lost 1 base and J lost 2, with 6 bases in between. For the CDR3, the DNA is TGTGCCAGCAGCTTAGTGAGGGCCTACGAGCAGTACTTC. Residues: CASSLVRAYEQYF.

This clone appeared once. The V call is TRBV11-2, the J call TRBJ1-3; unclear D gene. Germline V lookup: CDR1 SGHAT, CDR2 FQNNGV. The CDR3 has 15 residues. V shed 0 bases and J shed 4 bases, with 10 bases lying between them. For the CDR3, the DNA is TGTGCCAGCAGCTTAGATGGGCCGGGAGGAAACACCATATATTTT. Its protein is CASSLDGPGGNTIYF. Supplemented by reference TRBV11-2 and TRBJ1-3, the full variable domain reads EAGVAQSPRYKIIEKRQSVAFWCNPISGHATLYWYQQILGQGPKLLIQFQNNGVVDDSQLPKDRFSAERLKGVDSTLKIQPAKLEDSAVYLCASSLDGPGGNTIYFGEGSWLTVV.

The CDR3 loop is CASSPPGQNTGELFF. The CDR3 coding sequence is TGTGCCAGCAGCCCGCCGGGACAGAACACCGGGGAGCTGTTTTTT. This rearrangement joins TRBV7-9 to TRBJ2-2, with D possibly being TRBD1 (6 bases). This CDR3 is built from 15 residues. Germline-derived CDR1 and CDR2 are SEHNR and FQNEAQ (reference sequence). V gave up 5 bases and J gave up 1 base, with 11 bases separating them. Complete variable domain (other parts from reference TRBV7-9 and TRBJ2-2): DTGVSQNPRHKITKRGQNVTFRCDPISEHNRLYWYRQTLGQGPEFLTYFQNEAQLEKSRLLSDRFSAERPKGSFSTLEIQRTEQGDSAMYLCASSPPGQNTGELFFGEGSRLTVL.

The sample holds a few counts of this clone. The V and J genes are TRBV7-2 and TRBJ1-4; TRBD1 agrees at 11 bases. The germline V gene encodes CDR1 SGHTA and CDR2 FQGNSA. CDR3 size: 14 residues. V lost 4 bases and J lost 7; bases outside the gene matches: 2. CDR3 bases: TGTGCCAGCAGCTCCGGACAGGGGGCTGAAAAACTGTTTTTT. This translates into CASSSGQGAEKLFF.

V gene TRBV19 combines with J gene TRBJ2-1; D is unresolved. CDR1 LNHDA and CDR2 SQIVND come from the germline V gene (reference sequence). The CDR3 length is 14 residues. V lost 5 bases to trimming and J lost 0 bases, with 8 bases between them. The DNA of the CDR3 is TGTGCCAGTAGTGAGCAAGACTCCTACAATGAGCAGTTCTTC. It specifies CASSEQDSYNEQFF.

The chain employs TRBV19 and TRBJ2-2, with TRBD1 as a possible D gene (6 bases). CDR1 is LNHDA and CDR2 is SQIVND in the germline V gene (reference sequence). CDR3 size: 16 residues. V lost 0 bases and J lost 7, with 15 bases in between. CDR3 region: CASSIDRGSTVGELFF. CDR3 sequence (DNA): TGTGCCAGTAGTATAGATAGGGGGTCCACCGTCGGGGAGCTGTTTTTT.

The chain recombines TRBV4-3 with TRBJ2-7; 12 nucleotides match TRBD1. This CDR3 contains 16 residues. J was trimmed by 6 bases and V by 2 bases; bases with no gene match: 8. CDR1 and CDR2 (germline): LGHNA, YSLEER. DNA for the CDR3: TGCGCCAGCAGCCAATACCAGGGACAGGGGGCTGGCGAGCAGTACTTC. Its translation is CASSQYQGQGAGEQYF.

V is TRBV4-2 and J is TRBJ2-7, with 7 nucleotides matching TRBD1. V trimming: 0 bases; J trimming: 0 bases; junction bases outside the gene matches: 8. There are 17 residues in the CDR3. Germline V lookup: CDR1 LGHNA, CDR2 YNFKEQ. The CDR3 sequence is CASSQENLQGSSYEQYF. CDR3 coding DNA: TGTGCCAGCAGCCAAGAAAACCTACAGGGGAGCTCCTACGAGCAGTACTTC.